The 9 T cell receptor beta chains in this list originate from one sample, sequenced in a study of shared clonotypes between healthy human individuals. TCRdb's table, derived via immunoSEQ multiplex PCR, lists solely in-frame clones and lacks some. This sample has around 2.5 million clones, with over 85% found just once. The source material was naive CD4+ T cells from PBMCs. Subset of the sample: CD45RA+ positively selected. The receptors shown here come from a man between 18 and 35 years old in good health. Some clones in this sample may be carry-over from other donors' samples.

The V and J genes are TRBV28 and TRBJ2-1; the match to TRBD2 covers 7 bases. Per the germline V gene, CDR1 is MDHEN and CDR2 is SYDVKM. CDR3 length: 16 residues. The ends lost 5 bases at V and 5 bases at J; junction bases unmatched: 12. CDR3 sequence: CASSDAGGRVDNEQFF. The CDR3 DNA is TGTGCCAGCAGTGACGCCGGCGGGAGAGTGGACAATGAGCAGTTCTTC.

The chain uses TRBV11-2 and TRBJ2-5, with D possibly being TRBD1 (6 bases). The CDR3 is 16 residues long. Trimming removed 5 bases at V and 1 base at J, with 17 bases between. Germline V lookup: CDR1 SGHAT, CDR2 FQNNGV. CDR3 DNA: TGTGCCAGCAGCCTTTCTATGCTGGGGGCCCAAGAGACCCAGTACTTC. As protein: CASSLSMLGAQETQYF.

V and J are TRBV19 and TRBJ2-6; D call uncertain. The CDR3 spans 17 residues. Germline CDR1 LNHDA, CDR2 SQIVND (reference sequence). Trimming took 3 bases from V and 0 from J, leaving 12 bases between them. CDR3 in amino acids: CASSIYASRSGANVLTF. CDR3 nucleotide sequence: TGTGCCAGTAGTATTTACGCCAGCCGCTCTGGGGCCAACGTCCTGACTTTC.

This sequence joins TRBV7-9 and TRBJ2-1, with 11 nucleotides matching TRBD1. The trim removed 5 bases at V and 7 bases at J, leaving 7 bases unmatched. CDR3 length: 15 residues. Germline loops: CDR1 SEHNR, CDR2 FQNEAQ (reference sequence). CDR3 sequence: CASSTRTGGLNEQFF. Written as DNA, the CDR3 is TGTGCCAGCAGCACAAGGACAGGGGGCTTGAATGAGCAGTTCTTC.

On this clone: The sample has other DNA sequences that encode this CDR3 too. The chain joins TRBV7-9 to TRBJ1-2; 7 bases agree with TRBD1. The V gene's germline CDR1 is SEHNR and CDR2 FQNEAQ (reference sequence). Unmatched junction bases numbered 3, after V lost 5 bases and J lost 3 bases. The CDR3 extends over 13 amino acids. For the CDR3, the DNA is TGTGCCAGCAGCCGGGGGACAGACTATGGCTACACCTTC. This gives the protein CASSRGTDYGYTF.

This clone came up once. The chain employs TRBV5-1 and TRBJ1-2; TRBD1 agrees at 8 bases. Trimming cost V 8 bases and J 11 bases; bases outside gene matches: 17. The CDR3 extends over 14 amino acids. Germline CDR1 and CDR2: SGHRS and YFSETQ. The CDR3: CASRRTGSRPSYTF. CDR3 bases: TGCGCCAGTAGGAGGACAGGGAGTCGCCCGTCGTACACCTTC.

This sequence joins TRBV29-1 and TRBJ1-2; the match to TRBD1 covers 9 bases. The ends lost 8 bases at V and 1 base at J; junction bases unmatched: 5. This CDR3 is built from 13 residues. The V gene's germline CDR1 is SQVTM and CDR2 ANQGSEA. Written as DNA, the CDR3 is TGCAGCCTCCGGGACAGGGATAACTATGGCTACACCTTC. Amino acids: CSLRDRDNYGYTF.

This chain links TRBV19 with TRBJ2-7; a possible D gene is TRBD1 (6 bases). The CDR3 loop spans 15 amino acids. Germline loops: CDR1 LNHDA, CDR2 SQIVND (reference sequence). Trimming shortened V by 3 bases and J by 5 bases, and 17 bases separated the two germline ends. CDR3 in amino acids: CASSIWGQGRDEQYF. In nucleotides, the CDR3 is TGTGCCAGTAGTATCTGGGGGCAGGGGAGAGACGAGCAGTACTTC.

The chain joins TRBV4-2 to TRBJ2-2, with 11 bases identical to TRBD2. From germline, CDR1 is LGHNA and CDR2 YNFKEQ. The CDR3 is 18 residues long. Trimming removed 0 bases from V and 2 bases from J; junction bases left unmatched: 5. The CDR3, as DNA: TGTGCCAGCAGCCAAGATGGGGGACTAGCGGAAAACACCGGGGAGCTGTTTTTT. It translates to CASSQDGGLAENTGELFF.